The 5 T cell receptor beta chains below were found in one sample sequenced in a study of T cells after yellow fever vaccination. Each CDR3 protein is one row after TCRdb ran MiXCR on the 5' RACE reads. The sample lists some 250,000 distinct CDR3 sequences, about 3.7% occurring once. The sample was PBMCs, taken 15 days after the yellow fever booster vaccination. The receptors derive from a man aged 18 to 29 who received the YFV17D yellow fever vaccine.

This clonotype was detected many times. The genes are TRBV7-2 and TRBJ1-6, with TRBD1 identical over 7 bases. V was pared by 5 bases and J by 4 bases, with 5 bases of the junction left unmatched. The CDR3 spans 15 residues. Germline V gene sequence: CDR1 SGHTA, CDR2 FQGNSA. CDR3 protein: CASSRPGQYNSPLHF. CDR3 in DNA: TGTGCCAGCAGCCGACCGGGACAGTATAATTCACCCCTCCACTTT.

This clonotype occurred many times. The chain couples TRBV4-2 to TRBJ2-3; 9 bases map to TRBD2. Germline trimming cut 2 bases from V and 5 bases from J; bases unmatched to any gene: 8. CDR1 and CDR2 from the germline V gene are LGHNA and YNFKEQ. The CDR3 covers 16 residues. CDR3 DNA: TGTGCCAGCAGCCAATCAGGACCTAGCGGGGTAGATACGCAGTATTTT. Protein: CASSQSGPSGVDTQYF.

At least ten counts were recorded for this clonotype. The chain's CDR3 is CASSLDPRNEQYV. The CDR3 DNA follows: TGTGCCAGCAGCTTAGATCCCAGGAACGAGCAGTACGTC. The chain links TRBV7-9 to TRBJ2-7; D unresolved. CDR3 length equals 13 residues. CDR1 and CDR2 (germline): SEHNR, FQNEAQ (reference sequence). V dropped 1 base and J dropped 5 bases, with 9 bases sitting between them.

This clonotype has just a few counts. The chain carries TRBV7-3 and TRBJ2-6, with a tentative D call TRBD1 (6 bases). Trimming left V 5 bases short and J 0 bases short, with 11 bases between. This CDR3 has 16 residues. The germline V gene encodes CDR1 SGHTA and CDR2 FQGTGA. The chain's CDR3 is CASSVDRYSGANVLTF. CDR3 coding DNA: TGTGCCAGCAGCGTCGACAGGTACTCTGGGGCCAACGTCCTGACTTTC.

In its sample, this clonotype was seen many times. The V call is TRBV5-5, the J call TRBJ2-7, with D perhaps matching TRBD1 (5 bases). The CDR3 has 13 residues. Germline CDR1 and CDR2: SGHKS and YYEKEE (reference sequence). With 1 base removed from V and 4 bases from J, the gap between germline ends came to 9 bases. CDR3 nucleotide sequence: TGTGCCAGCAGCTTGCAGGGCGCGTACGAGCAGTACGTC. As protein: CASSLQGAYEQYV.